This T cell receptor beta chain was documented in a study of cytomegalovirus exposure and HLA in healthy donors. Study context: Among 150 million to 200 million T cells, an earlier analysis found roughly 120 million unique TCR beta sequences. Study findings and constraints: The authors enumerated 150 to 200 TCR beta chains as linked to cytomegalovirus.

The PCR had 60 Vbeta and 13 Jbeta primers. Clones were read by immunoSEQ multiplex PCR, and TCRdb kept only the in-frame ones, dropping some. The table records 100,000 or so clones, around 76% of them present only once. Germline V gives CDR1 SEHNR, CDR2 FQNEAQ (reference sequence). This CDR3 comprises 16 residues. Germline trimming cut 5 bases from V and 0 bases from J; bases unmatched to any gene: 7. In nominal health when sampled, donors likely had unrecorded immune exposures nonetheless. As to this clone: Antigen unknown.

The sequence derives from a woman in her 40s in good health and CMV-seropositive. The sequenced material came from PBMCs. J is TRBJ1-3 and V is TRBV7-9; 7 positions match TRBD1. CDR3 sequence (DNA): TGTGCCAGCAGCCGCGCAGGGGGTAACTCTGGAAACACCATATATTTT. Protein product: CASSRAGGNSGNTIYF. The variable domain in full, with the rest retrieved from reference TRBV7-9 and TRBJ1-3, is DTGVSQNPRHKITKRGQNVTFRCDPISEHNRLYWYRQTLGQGPEFLTYFQNEAQLEKSRLLSDRFSAERPKGSFSTLEIQRTEQGDSAMYLCASSRAGGNSGNTIYFGEGSWLTVV.